This TCR beta chain was captured by sequencing in a study of T cells after yellow fever vaccination. TCRdb used MiXCR to reprocess the 5' RACE reads, holding one entry per CDR3 protein. The data contain more than 25,000 distinct CDR3 sequences, 5.5% of them singletons. The CDR3 totals 14 residues. CDR1 is SNHLY and CDR2 is FYNNEI in the germline V gene. The V and J ends lost 8 bases and 3 bases, in that order; junction bases with no gene match: 8. This clonotype was seen repeatedly, ten times or more. The gene calls are TRBV2 and TRBJ2-7; 9 positions agree with TRBD1. This receptor was identified in a young man who received the YFV17D yellow fever vaccine. Sequences were derived from PBMCs, either bulk or a sorted T-cell subset (CD4+, CD8+, memory, or dextramer-sorted; not recorded which), sampled 15 days after the yellow fever booster vaccination. The CDR3 protein is CASSLGTGFYEQYF. CDR3 sequence (DNA): TGTGCCAGCTCCTTGGGGACAGGGTTCTACGAGCAGTACTTC.